Sequencing of this T cell receptor (beta chain) was carried out in a study of Ad26.COV2.S vaccination and SARS-CoV-2 variants. Turning to the study itself: Into the muscle, Ad26.COV2.S was dosed once or twice, 56 days apart.

Treatment defined: some 19 received Ad26.COV2.S at low or high dose, single or two shots; 5 received placebo; per-sample allocation not given. Following the first vaccine or placebo injection, samples were taken on day 63. In Boston, the donor was an adult between 18-55 years of age. The table came from immunoSEQ multiplex PCR; TCRdb's copy has only in-frame clones and leaves some out. The table records under 250,000 clones, 70% to 90% of them present only once. CDR3 length equals 12 residues. The germline V gene has CDR1 SGHAT and CDR2 FQNNGV. V lost 3 bases and J lost 3, with 6 bases in between. The V call is TRBV11-2, the J call TRBJ2-7, with D unresolved. The source was peripheral blood, collected in a trial of Ad26.COV2.S vaccine versus placebo. The sequence derives from a person between 18 and 59 years old who received the Ad26.COV2.S COVID-19 vaccine or a placebo. The CDR3 here is CASSFDGYEQYV. As DNA, the CDR3 is TGTGCCAGCAGCTTCGACGGCTACGAGCAGTACGTC.